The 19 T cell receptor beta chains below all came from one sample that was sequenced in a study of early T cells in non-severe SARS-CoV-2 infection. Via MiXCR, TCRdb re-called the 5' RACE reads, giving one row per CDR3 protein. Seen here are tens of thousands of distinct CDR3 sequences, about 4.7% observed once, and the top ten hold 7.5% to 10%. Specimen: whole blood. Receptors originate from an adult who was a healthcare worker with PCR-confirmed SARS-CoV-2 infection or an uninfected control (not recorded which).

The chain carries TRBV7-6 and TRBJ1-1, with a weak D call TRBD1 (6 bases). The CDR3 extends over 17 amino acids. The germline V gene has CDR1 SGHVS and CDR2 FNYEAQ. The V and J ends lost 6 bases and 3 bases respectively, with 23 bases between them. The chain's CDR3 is CASRRAQGLVLDTEAFF. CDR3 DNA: TGTGCCAGCAGACGCGCACAGGGACTAGTTCTCGACACTGAAGCTTTCTTT. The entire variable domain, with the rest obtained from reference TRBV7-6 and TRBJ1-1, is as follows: GAGVSQSPRYKVTKRGQDVALRCDPISGHVSLYWYRQALGQGPEFLTYFNYEAQQDKSGLPNDRFSAERPEGSISTLTIQRTEQRDSAMYRCASRRAQGLVLDTEAFFGQGTRLTVV.

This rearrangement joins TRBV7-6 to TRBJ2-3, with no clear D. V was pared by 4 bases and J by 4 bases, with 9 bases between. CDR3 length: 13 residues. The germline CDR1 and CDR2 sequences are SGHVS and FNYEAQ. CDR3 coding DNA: TGTGCCAGCAGCTCCTACCGGGCAGATACGCAGTATTTT. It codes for CASSSYRADTQYF.

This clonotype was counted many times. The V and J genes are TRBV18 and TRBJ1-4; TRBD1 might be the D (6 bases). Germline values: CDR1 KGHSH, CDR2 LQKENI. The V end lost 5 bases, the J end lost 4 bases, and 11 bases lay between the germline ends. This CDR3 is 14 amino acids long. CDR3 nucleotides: TGTGCCAGCTCATACGGACAGATTAATGAAAAACTGTTTTTT. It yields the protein CASSYGQINEKLFF. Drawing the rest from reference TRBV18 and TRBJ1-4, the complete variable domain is NAGVMQNPRHLVRRRGQEARLRCSPMKGHSHVYWYRQLPEEGLKFMVYLQKENIIDESGMPKERFSAEFPKEGPSILRIQQVVRGDSAAYFCASSYGQINEKLFFGSGTQLSVL.

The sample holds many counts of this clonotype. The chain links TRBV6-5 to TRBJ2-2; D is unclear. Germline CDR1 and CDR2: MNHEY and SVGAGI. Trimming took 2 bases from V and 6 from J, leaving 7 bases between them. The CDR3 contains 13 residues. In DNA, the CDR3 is TGTGCCAGCAGTTACGCCATGCCCGGGGAGCTGTTTTTT. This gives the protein CASSYAMPGELFF.

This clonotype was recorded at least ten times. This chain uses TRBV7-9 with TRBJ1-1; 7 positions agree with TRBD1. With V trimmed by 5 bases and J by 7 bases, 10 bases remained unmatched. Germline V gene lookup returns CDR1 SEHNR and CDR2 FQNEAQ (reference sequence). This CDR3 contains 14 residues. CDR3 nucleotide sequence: TGTGCCAGCAGCCAATCCCGACAGGGAGTTGAAGCTTTCTTT. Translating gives CASSQSRQGVEAFF.

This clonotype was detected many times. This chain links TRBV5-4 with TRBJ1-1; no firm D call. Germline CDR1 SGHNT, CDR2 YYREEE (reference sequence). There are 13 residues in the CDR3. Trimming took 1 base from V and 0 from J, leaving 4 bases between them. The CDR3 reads CASSLTMNTEAFF. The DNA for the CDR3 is TGTGCCAGCAGCTTGACGATGAACACTGAAGCTTTCTTT.

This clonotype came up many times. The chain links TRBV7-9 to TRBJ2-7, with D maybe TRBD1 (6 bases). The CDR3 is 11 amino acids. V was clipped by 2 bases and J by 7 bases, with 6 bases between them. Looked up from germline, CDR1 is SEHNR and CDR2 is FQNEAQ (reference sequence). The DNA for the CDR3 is TGTGCCAGCAGCTTACAGGGGGAGCAGTACTTC. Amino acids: CASSLQGEQYF.

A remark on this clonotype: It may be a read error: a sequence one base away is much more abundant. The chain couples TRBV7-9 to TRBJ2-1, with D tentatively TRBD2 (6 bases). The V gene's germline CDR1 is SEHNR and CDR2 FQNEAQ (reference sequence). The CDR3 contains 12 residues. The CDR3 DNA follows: TGTGCCAGCACTATTAGCGGTCGTGAGCGGTTCTTC. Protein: CASTISGRERFF.

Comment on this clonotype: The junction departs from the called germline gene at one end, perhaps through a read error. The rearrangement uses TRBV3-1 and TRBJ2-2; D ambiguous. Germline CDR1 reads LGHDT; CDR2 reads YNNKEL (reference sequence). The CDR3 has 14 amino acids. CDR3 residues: CTSSQRGRTGELFF. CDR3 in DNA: TGTACCAGCAGCCAACGAGGCAGGACCGGGGAGCTGTTTTTT.

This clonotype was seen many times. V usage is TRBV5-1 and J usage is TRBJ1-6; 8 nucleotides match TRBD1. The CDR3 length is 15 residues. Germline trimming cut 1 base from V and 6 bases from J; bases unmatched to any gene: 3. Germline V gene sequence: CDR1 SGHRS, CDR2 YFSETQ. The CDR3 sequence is CASSLRQGSNSPLHF. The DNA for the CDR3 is TGCGCCAGCAGCTTGAGACAGGGGAGTAATTCACCCCTCCACTTT.

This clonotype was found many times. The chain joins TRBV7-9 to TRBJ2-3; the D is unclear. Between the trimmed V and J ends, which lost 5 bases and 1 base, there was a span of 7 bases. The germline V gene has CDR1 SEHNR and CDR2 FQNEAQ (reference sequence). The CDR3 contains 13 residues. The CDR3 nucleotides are TGTGCCAGCAGCCGTGTTGGCACAGATACGCAGTATTTT. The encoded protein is CASSRVGTDTQYF.

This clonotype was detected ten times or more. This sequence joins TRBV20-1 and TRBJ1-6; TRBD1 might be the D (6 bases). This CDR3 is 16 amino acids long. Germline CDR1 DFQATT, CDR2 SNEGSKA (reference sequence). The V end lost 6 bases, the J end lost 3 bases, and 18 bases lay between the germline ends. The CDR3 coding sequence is TGCAGTGCCAGGGGACGTGAGGGGGACTATAATTCACCCCTCCACTTT. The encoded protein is CSARGREGDYNSPLHF.

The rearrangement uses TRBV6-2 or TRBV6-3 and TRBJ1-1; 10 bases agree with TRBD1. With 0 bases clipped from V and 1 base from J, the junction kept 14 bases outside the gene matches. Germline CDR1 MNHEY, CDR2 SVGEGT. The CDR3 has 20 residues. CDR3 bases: TGTGCCAGCAGTTACTCTTATCGACAGGGGGCCCACACCTCGAACACTGAAGCTTTCTTT. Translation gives CASSYSYRQGAHTSNTEAFF.

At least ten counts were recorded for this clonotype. CDR3 sequence reads: CAISESGTSEETQYF. In nucleotides, the CDR3 is TGTGCCATCAGTGAGTCGGGGACTAGCGAAGAGACCCAGTACTTC. The gene calls are TRBV10-3 and TRBJ2-5, with 10 bases matching TRBD2. With V trimmed by 0 bases and J by 3 bases, 1 base remained unmatched. In germline, CDR1 is ENHRY, CDR2 SYGVKD. The CDR3 has 15 residues.

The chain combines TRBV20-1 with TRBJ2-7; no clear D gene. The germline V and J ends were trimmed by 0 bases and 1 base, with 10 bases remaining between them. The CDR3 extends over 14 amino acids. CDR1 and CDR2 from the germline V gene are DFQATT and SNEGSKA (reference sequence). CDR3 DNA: TGCAGTGCTAGAGATATTCGCAAATCCTACGAGCAGTACTTC. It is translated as CSARDIRKSYEQYF.

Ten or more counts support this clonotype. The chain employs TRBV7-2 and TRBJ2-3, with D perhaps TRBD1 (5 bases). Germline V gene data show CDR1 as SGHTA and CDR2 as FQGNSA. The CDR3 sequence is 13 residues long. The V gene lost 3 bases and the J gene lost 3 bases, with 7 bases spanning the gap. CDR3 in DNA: TGTGCCAGCAGCTTTGGGGCGACAGATACGCAGTATTTT. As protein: CASSFGATDTQYF.

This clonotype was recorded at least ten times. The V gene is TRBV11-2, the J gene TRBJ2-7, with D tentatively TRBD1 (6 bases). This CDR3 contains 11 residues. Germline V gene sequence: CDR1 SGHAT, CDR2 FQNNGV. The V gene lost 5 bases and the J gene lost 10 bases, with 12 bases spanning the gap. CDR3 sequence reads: CASSHSGHQYF. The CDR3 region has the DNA TGTGCCAGCAGCCACTCGGGACACCAGTACTTC.

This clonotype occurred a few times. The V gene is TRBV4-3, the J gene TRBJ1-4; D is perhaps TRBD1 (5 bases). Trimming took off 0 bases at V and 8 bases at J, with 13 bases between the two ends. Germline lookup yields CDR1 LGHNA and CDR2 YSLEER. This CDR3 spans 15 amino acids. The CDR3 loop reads CASSQDPGLSEKLFF. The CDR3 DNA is TGCGCCAGCAGCCAAGATCCGGGGCTGAGCGAAAAACTGTTTTTT.

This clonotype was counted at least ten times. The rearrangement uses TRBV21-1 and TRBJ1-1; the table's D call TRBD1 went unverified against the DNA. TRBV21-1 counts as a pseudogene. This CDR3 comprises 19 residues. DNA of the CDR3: TGTGCCAGCAGCAATGAATTTAAACAGGCCCCGAGTATGAACACTGAAGCTTTCTTT. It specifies CASSNEFKQAPSMNTEAFF.